This TCR beta chain derives from a study of response to subunit inactivated influenza vaccine. With respect to this clonotype: What it binds is unknown.

This CDR3 has 12 amino acids. From germline, CDR1 is SGHDT and CDR2 YYEEEE. TCRdb reprocessed the RT-PCR reads via MiXCR and lists one record per CDR3 protein. The sample has hundreds of thousands of distinct CDR3 sequences; less than 20% are singletons. Study-wide points: Each seasonal flu vaccination may recruit only limited new T cells, authors suggested.

The chain uses TRBV5-6 and TRBJ2-7; no firm D call. Judging by the DNA end, TRBJ2-1 fits better; the J call may be wrong. The sequence was obtained from a man between 50 and 59 years old who received an inactivated influenza vaccine. Sequenced material: PBMCs from blood, taken around 5 days after vaccination. CDR3 coding DNA: TGTGCCAGCAGCTTGATCCCGGACGAGCAGTTCTTC. This codes for CASSLIPDEQFF.